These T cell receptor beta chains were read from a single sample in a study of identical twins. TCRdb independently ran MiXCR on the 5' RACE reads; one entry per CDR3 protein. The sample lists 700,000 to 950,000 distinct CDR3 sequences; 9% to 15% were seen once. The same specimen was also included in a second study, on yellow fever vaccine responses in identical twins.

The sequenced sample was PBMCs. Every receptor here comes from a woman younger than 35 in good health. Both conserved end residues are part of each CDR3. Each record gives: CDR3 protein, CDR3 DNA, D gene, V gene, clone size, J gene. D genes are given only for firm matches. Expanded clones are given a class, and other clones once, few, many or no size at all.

cdr3_aa: CASSEAKEVYGNDEQFF; cdr3_nt: TGTGCCAGCAGTGAAGCGAAGGAAGTTTATGGCAACGATGAGCAGTTCTTC; d_call: NA; v_call: TRBV2; clone_size: NA; j_call: TRBJ2-1
cdr3_aa: CASSESGDSYNEQFF; cdr3_nt: TGTGCCAGCAGTGAATCGGGGGATTCCTACAATGAGCAGTTCTTC; d_call: NA; v_call: TRBV2; clone_size: NA; j_call: TRBJ2-1
cdr3_aa: CASSDSSGGDTGELFF; cdr3_nt: TGTGCCAGCAGTGACTCGAGCGGAGGGGACACCGGGGAGCTGTTTTTT; d_call: NA; v_call: TRBV6-4; clone_size: few; j_call: TRBJ2-2
cdr3_aa: CASSIAGAGDTYEQYF; cdr3_nt: TGTGCCAGTAGTATAGCGGGGGCGGGAGACACCTACGAGCAGTACTTC; d_call: NA; v_call: TRBV19; clone_size: few; j_call: TRBJ2-7
cdr3_aa: CSVGGGLYYGYTF; cdr3_nt: TGCAGCGTTGGCGGGGGTCTCTACTATGGCTACACCTTC; d_call: NA; v_call: TRBV29-1; clone_size: NA; j_call: TRBJ1-2
cdr3_aa: CASSYGAGEGYTF; cdr3_nt: TGCGCCAGCAGCTATGGCGCCGGGGAGGGCTACACCTTC; d_call: NA; v_call: TRBV5-1; clone_size: many; j_call: TRBJ1-2
cdr3_aa: CASNLGTSGRVNNEQFF; cdr3_nt: TGTGCCAGCAATCTCGGGACTAGCGGGAGGGTGAACAATGAGCAGTTCTTC; d_call: TRBD2; v_call: TRBV19; clone_size: NA; j_call: TRBJ2-1
cdr3_aa: CASSPPDSWGNTIYF; cdr3_nt: TGTGCCAGCAGCCCCCCCGACAGCTGGGGAAACACCATATATTTT; d_call: NA; v_call: TRBV6-5; clone_size: once; j_call: TRBJ1-3
cdr3_aa: CASSVRASGFTDTQYF; cdr3_nt: TGTGCCAGCAGCGTCAGGGCTAGCGGATTCACAGATACGCAGTATTTT; d_call: TRBD2; v_call: TRBV9; clone_size: NA; j_call: TRBJ2-3
cdr3_aa: CASQDRALDEQFF; cdr3_nt: TGTGCCAGCCAGGACAGGGCATTGGATGAGCAGTTCTTC; d_call: TRBD1; v_call: TRBV2; clone_size: NA; j_call: TRBJ2-1
cdr3_aa: CASSSYRGLNEQFF; cdr3_nt: TGTGCCAGCAGCTCCTATCGTGGGCTTAATGAGCAGTTCTTC; d_call: NA; v_call: TRBV6-1; clone_size: few; j_call: TRBJ2-1
cdr3_aa: CASRLGSSEVYF; cdr3_nt: TGTGCCAGCAGGCTAGGCTCTTCTGAGGTGTACTTC; d_call: NA; v_call: TRBV12-3/TRBV12-4; clone_size: many; j_call: TRBJ2-7
cdr3_aa: CASRPLAGGGYEQYF; cdr3_nt: TGTGCCAGCAGACCTCTAGCGGGAGGTGGTTACGAGCAGTACTTC; d_call: TRBD2; v_call: TRBV6-1; clone_size: NA; j_call: TRBJ2-7
cdr3_aa: CATSGRKQETQYF; cdr3_nt: TGTGCCACCTCTGGACGGAAACAAGAGACCCAGTACTTC; d_call: NA; v_call: TRBV24-1; clone_size: few; j_call: TRBJ2-5
cdr3_aa: CASSRQGPGANVLTF; cdr3_nt: TGTGCCAGTTCCCGACAGGGGCCTGGGGCCAACGTCCTGACTTTC; d_call: TRBD1; v_call: TRBV6-1; clone_size: few; j_call: TRBJ2-6
cdr3_aa: CASSRTSGGGDEQFF; cdr3_nt: TGTGCCAGCAGCCGGACTAGCGGGGGGGGTGATGAGCAGTTCTTC; d_call: TRBD2; v_call: TRBV7-9; clone_size: NA; j_call: TRBJ2-1
cdr3_aa: CASSFWSGELFF; cdr3_nt: TGTGCCAGCAGTTTTTGGAGCGGGGAGCTGTTTTTT; d_call: NA; v_call: TRBV12-3/TRBV12-4; clone_size: NA; j_call: TRBJ2-2
cdr3_aa: CASSVGRRGITDTQYF; cdr3_nt: TGTGCCAGCAGCGTAGGCCGGAGGGGGATTACAGATACGCAGTATTTT; d_call: NA; v_call: TRBV9; clone_size: NA; j_call: TRBJ2-3
cdr3_aa: CASSYTSSTDTQYF; cdr3_nt: TGTGCCAGCAGTTATACCTCTAGCACAGATACGCAGTATTTT; d_call: NA; v_call: TRBV28; clone_size: few; j_call: TRBJ2-3
cdr3_aa: CASSQVAYNEQFF; cdr3_nt: TGCGCCAGCAGCCAAGTTGCTTACAATGAGCAGTTCTTC; d_call: NA; v_call: TRBV4-1; clone_size: few; j_call: TRBJ2-1
cdr3_aa: CASSPRLAGPTDTQYF; cdr3_nt: TGTGCCAGCAGCCCTCGACTAGCGGGGCCCACAGATACGCAGTATTTT; d_call: TRBD2; v_call: TRBV9; clone_size: few; j_call: TRBJ2-3
cdr3_aa: CASSVGRYYEQYF; cdr3_nt: TGTGCCAGCAGTGTTGGCAGGTACTACGAGCAGTACTTC; d_call: NA; v_call: TRBV2; clone_size: NA; j_call: TRBJ2-7
cdr3_aa: CASVSSGSDEQFF; cdr3_nt: TGTGCCAGCGTTTCTTCCGGGAGTGATGAGCAGTTCTTC; d_call: NA; v_call: TRBV2; clone_size: few; j_call: TRBJ2-1
cdr3_aa: CATSATVNTGELFF; cdr3_nt: TGTGCCACCAGTGCGACGGTGAACACCGGGGAGCTGTTTTTT; d_call: NA; v_call: TRBV24-1; clone_size: few; j_call: TRBJ2-2
cdr3_aa: CATGTGQGAWNEQFF; cdr3_nt: TGTGCCACCGGAACGGGACAGGGGGCCTGGAATGAGCAGTTCTTC; d_call: TRBD1; v_call: TRBV24-1; clone_size: NA; j_call: TRBJ2-1
cdr3_aa: CATSDPGLSYNEQFF; cdr3_nt: TGTGCCACCAGTGACCCAGGTCTCTCCTACAATGAGCAGTTCTTC; d_call: NA; v_call: TRBV24-1; clone_size: many; j_call: TRBJ2-1
cdr3_aa: CASSLSRGPGANVLTF; cdr3_nt: TGCGCCAGCAGCTTGAGTCGGGGGCCAGGGGCCAACGTCCTGACTTTC; d_call: NA; v_call: TRBV5-1; clone_size: many; j_call: TRBJ2-6
cdr3_aa: CATSIPGQVPRGANILTF; cdr3_nt: TGTGCCACCAGTATCCCGGGACAGGTCCCGAGAGGGGCCAACATCCTGACTTTC; d_call: TRBD1; v_call: TRBV24-1; clone_size: NA; j_call: TRBJ2-6
cdr3_aa: CASSQGDRGDYEQYF; cdr3_nt: TGCGCCAGCAGCCAAGGGGACAGGGGAGACTACGAGCAGTACTTC; d_call: TRBD1; v_call: TRBV4-1; clone_size: few; j_call: TRBJ2-7